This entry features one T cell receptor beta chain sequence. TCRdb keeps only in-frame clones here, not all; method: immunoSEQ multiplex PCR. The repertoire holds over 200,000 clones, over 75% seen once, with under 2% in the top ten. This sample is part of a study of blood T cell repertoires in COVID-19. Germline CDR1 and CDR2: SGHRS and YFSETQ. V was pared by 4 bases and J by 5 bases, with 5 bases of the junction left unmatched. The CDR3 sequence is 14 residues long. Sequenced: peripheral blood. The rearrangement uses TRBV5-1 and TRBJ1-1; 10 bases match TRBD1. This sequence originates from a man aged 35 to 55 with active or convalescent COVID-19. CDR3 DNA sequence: TGCGCCAGCAGCCCGGGACAGGGGTTGACTGAAGCTTTCTTT. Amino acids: CASSPGQGLTEAFF.